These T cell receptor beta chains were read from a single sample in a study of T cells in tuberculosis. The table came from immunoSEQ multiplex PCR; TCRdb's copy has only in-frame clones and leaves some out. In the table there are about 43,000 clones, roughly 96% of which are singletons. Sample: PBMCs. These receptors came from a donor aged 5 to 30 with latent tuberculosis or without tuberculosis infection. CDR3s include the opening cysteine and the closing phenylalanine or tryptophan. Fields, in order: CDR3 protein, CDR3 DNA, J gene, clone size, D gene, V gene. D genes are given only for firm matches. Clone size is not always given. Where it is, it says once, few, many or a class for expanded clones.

CDR3aa: CASSLQQETQYF
CDR3nt: TGTGCCAGCAGCTTACAGCAAGAGACCCAGTACTTC
j_gene: TRBJ2-5
abundance: once
d_gene: -
v_gene: TRBV5-6

CDR3aa: CSVATGGVNQPQHF
CDR3nt: TGCAGCGTTGCGACAGGGGGCGTCAATCAGCCCCAGCATTTT
j_gene: TRBJ1-5
abundance: -
d_gene: TRBD1
v_gene: TRBV29-1

CDR3aa: CASSASGGSYEQYF
CDR3nt: TGTGCCAGCAGCGCTAGCGGGGGATCCTACGAGCAGTACTTC
j_gene: TRBJ2-7
abundance: few
d_gene: TRBD2
v_gene: TRBV7-9

CDR3aa: CASSQVPLGGSYGYTF
CDR3nt: TGCGCCAGCAGCCAAGTCCCTCTGGGGGGTAGCTATGGCTACACCTTC
j_gene: TRBJ1-2
abundance: -
d_gene: -
v_gene: TRBV4-1

CDR3aa: CASSLTNGGRNEQFF
CDR3nt: TGTGCCAGCAGCTTAACGAACGGGGGGCGCAATGAGCAGTTCTTC
j_gene: TRBJ2-1
abundance: -
d_gene: -
v_gene: TRBV7-3

CDR3aa: CASSLIGGGDNEQFF
CDR3nt: TGTGCCAGCAGTTTAATTGGCGGGGGGGACAATGAGCAGTTCTTC
j_gene: TRBJ2-1
abundance: -
d_gene: TRBD2
v_gene: TRBV28

CDR3aa: CAWSRDSGYGYTF
CDR3nt: TGTGCCTGGAGTCGGGACAGCGGCTATGGCTACACCTTC
j_gene: TRBJ1-2
abundance: -
d_gene: TRBD1
v_gene: TRBV30

CDR3aa: CASSVEQTNSPLHF
CDR3nt: TGTGCCAGCAGCGTGGAACAGACGAATTCACCCCTCCACTTT
j_gene: TRBJ1-6
abundance: -
d_gene: -
v_gene: TRBV9

CDR3aa: CASSEEGRGREKLFF
CDR3nt: TGCGCCAGCAGTGAAGAAGGCAGGGGCCGGGAAAAACTGTTTTTT
j_gene: TRBJ1-4
abundance: -
d_gene: -
v_gene: TRBV10-1

CDR3aa: CATLNGQGSEKLFF
CDR3nt: TGTGCCACCCTCAACGGGCAGGGCTCTGAAAAACTGTTTTTT
j_gene: TRBJ1-4
abundance: -
d_gene: -
v_gene: TRBV21-1

CDR3aa: CASSKTGPMNTEAFF
CDR3nt: TGTGCCAGCTCGAAGACAGGCCCGATGAACACTGAAGCTTTCTTT
j_gene: TRBJ1-1
abundance: -
d_gene: -
v_gene: TRBV28

CDR3aa: CASSFIGGRPYNEQFF
CDR3nt: TGTGCCAGCAGCTTCATCGGGGGGCGGCCCTACAATGAGCAGTTCTTC
j_gene: TRBJ2-1
abundance: -
d_gene: -
v_gene: TRBV5-8

CDR3aa: CATKDTYNEQFF
CDR3nt: TGTGCCACCAAGGACACCTACAATGAGCAGTTCTTC
j_gene: TRBJ2-1
abundance: -
d_gene: -
v_gene: TRBV10-3

CDR3aa: CASSDGGTITSSYNEQFF
CDR3nt: TGTGCCAGCAGCGACGGCGGGACGATCACTAGCTCCTACAATGAGCAGTTCTTC
j_gene: TRBJ2-1
abundance: -
d_gene: -
v_gene: TRBV9